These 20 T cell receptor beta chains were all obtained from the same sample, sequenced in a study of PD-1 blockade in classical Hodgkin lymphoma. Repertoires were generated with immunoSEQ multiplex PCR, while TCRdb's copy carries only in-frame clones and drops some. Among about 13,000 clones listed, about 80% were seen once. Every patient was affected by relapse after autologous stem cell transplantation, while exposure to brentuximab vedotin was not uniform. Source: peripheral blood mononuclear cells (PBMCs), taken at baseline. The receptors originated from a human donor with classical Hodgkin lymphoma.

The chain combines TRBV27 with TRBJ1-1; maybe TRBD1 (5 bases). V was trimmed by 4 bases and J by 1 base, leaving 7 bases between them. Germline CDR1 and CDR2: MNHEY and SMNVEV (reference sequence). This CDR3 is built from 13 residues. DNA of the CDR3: TGTGCCAGCAGTTGGGGCAGGAACACTGAAGCTTTCTTT. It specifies CASSWGRNTEAFF.

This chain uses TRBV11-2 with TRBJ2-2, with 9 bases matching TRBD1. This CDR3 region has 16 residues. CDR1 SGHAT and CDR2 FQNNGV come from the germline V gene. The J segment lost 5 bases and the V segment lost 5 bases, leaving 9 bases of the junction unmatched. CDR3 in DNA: TGTGCCAGCAGCCCCTTGGACAGGGGAACTACCGGGGAGCTGTTTTTT. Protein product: CASSPLDRGTTGELFF.

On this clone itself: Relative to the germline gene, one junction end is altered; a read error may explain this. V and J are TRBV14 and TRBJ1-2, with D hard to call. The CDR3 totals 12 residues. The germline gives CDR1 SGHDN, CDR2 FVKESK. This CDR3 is CASSQGNPGHTF. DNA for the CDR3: TGTGCCAGCAGCCAGGGGAACCCTGGCCACACCTTC.

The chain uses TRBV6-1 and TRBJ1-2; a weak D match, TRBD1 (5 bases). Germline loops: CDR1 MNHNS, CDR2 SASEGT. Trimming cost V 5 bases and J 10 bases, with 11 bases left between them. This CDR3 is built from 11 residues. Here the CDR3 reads CASSPPGHYTF. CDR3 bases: TGTGCCAGCAGTCCCCCAGGACACTACACCTTC.

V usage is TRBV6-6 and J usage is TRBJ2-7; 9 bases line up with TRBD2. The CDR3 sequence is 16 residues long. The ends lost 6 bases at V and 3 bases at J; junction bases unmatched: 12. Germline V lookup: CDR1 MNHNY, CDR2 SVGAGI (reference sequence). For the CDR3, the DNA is TGTGCCAGCAGCCCCGCACGCGGGAGGGGGGACTACGAGCAGTACTTC. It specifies CASSPARGRGDYEQYF.

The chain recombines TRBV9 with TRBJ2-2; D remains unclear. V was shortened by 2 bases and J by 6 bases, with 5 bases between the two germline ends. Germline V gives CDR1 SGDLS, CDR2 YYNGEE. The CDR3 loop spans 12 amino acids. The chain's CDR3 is CASSVVPGELFF. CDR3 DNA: TGTGCCAGCAGCGTCGTACCCGGGGAGCTGTTTTTT.

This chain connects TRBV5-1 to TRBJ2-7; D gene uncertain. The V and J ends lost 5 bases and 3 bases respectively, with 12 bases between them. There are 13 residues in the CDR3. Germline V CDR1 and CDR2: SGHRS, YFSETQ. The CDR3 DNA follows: TGCGCCAGCAGAGTTGAGACACTCTACGAGCAGTACTTC. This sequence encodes CASRVETLYEQYF.

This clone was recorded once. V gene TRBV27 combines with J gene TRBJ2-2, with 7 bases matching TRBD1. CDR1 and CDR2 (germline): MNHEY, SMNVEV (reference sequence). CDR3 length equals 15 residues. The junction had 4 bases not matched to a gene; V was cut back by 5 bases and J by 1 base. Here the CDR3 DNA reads TGTGCCAGCAGTCAGACAGGGAGGAACACCGGGGAGCTGTTTTTT. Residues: CASSQTGRNTGELFF.

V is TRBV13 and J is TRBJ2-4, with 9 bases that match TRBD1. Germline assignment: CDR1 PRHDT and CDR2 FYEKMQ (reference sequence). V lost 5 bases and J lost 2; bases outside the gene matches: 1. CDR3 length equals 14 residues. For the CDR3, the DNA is TGTGCCAGCAGCGACAGGGGGTCCAAAAACATTCAGTACTTC. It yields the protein CASSDRGSKNIQYF. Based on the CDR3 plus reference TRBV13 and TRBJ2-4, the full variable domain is AAGVIQSPRHLIKEKRETATLKCYPIPRHDTVYWYQQGPGQDPQFLISFYEKMQSDKGSIPDRFSAQQFSDYHSELNMSSLELGDSALYFCASSDRGSKNIQYFGAGTRLSVL.

CDR3 protein: CAWSVQWGAQETQYF. DNA of the CDR3: TGTGCCTGGAGTGTACAATGGGGGGCGCAGGAGACCCAGTACTTC. The V and J genes are TRBV30 and TRBJ2-5, with D tentatively TRBD1 or TRBD2 (6 bases each). The CDR3 has 15 residues. Germline values: CDR1 GTSNPN, CDR2 SVGIG (reference sequence). Trimming cost V 0 bases and J 5 bases, with 16 bases left between them. Full variable domain (rest looked up from reference TRBV30 and TRBJ2-5): SQTIHQWPATLVQPVGSPLSLECTVEGTSNPNLYWYRQAAGRGLQLLFYSVGIGQISSEVPQNLSASRPQDRQFILSSKKLLLSDSGFYLCAWSVQWGAQETQYFGPGTRLLVL.

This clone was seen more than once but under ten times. The CDR3 protein is CAISGPGGGELFF. The CDR3 DNA reads TGTGCCATCAGTGGTCCGGGGGGCGGGGAGCTGTTTTTT. J is TRBJ2-2 and V is TRBV10-3, with 7 bases identical to TRBD2. After removal of 4 bases from V and 7 bases from J, the junction contained 3 bases not matched to a gene. The CDR3 has 13 residues. Per germline, CDR1 ENHRY and CDR2 SYGVKD.

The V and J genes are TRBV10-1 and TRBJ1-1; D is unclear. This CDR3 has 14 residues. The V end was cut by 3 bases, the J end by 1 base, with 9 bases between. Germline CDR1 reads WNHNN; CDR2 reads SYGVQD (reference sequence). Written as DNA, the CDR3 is TGCGCCAGCAGTGACGGGCGGGCGAACACTGAAGCTTTCTTT. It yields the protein CASSDGRANTEAFF.

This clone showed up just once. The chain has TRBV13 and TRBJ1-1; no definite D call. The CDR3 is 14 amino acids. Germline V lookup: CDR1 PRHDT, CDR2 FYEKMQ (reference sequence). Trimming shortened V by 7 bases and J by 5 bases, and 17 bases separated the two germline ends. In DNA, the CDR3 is TGTGCCAGCACCCGGGCGGCCGCGGTAACTGAAGCTTTCTTT. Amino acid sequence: CASTRAAAVTEAFF. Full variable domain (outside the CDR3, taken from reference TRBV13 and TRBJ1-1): AAGVIQSPRHLIKEKRETATLKCYPIPRHDTVYWYQQGPGQDPQFLISFYEKMQSDKGSIPDRFSAQQFSDYHSELNMSSLELGDSALYFCASTRAAAVTEAFFGQGTRLTVV.

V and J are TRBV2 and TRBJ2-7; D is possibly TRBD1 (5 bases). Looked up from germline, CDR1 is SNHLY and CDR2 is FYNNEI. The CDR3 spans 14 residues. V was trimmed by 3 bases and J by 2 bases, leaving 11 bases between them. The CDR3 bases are TGTGCCAGCAGTGAGTGGCAGGGAACCTACGAGCAGTACTTC. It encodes CASSEWQGTYEQYF.

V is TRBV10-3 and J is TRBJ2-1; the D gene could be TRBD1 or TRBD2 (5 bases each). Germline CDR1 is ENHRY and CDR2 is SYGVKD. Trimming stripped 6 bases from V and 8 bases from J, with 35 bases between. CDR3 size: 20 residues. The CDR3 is CAIRPASMGVEILARDEQFF. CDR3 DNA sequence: TGTGCCATCAGACCCGCAAGTATGGGGGTCGAGATTCTAGCACGCGATGAGCAGTTCTTC.

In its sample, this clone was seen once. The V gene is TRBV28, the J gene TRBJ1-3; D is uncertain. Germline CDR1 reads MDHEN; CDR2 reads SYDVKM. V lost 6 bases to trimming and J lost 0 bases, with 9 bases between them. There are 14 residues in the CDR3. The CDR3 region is CASRSDVSGNTIYF. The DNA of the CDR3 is TGTGCCAGCAGGTCGGATGTCTCTGGAAACACCATATATTTT.

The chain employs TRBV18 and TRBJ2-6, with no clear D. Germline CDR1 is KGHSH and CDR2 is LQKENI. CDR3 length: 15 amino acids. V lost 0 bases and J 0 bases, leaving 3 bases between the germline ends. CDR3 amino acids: CASSPPVSGANVLTF. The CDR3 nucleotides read TGTGCCAGCTCACCACCGGTCTCTGGGGCCAACGTCCTGACTTTC.

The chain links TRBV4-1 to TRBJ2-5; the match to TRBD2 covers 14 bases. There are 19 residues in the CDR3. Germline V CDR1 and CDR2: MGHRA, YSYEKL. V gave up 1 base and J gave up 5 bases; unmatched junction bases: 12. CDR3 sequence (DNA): TGCGCCAGCAGCCAAGGCAGGTCAGGGACTAGCGGGAGATTTGAGACCCAGTACTTC. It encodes CASSQGRSGTSGRFETQYF.

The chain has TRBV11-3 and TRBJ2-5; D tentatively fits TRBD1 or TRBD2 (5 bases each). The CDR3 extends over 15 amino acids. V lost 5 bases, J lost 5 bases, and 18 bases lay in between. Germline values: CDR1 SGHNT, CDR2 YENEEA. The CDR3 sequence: CASSMGEPTGETQYF. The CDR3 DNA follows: TGTGCCAGCAGCATGGGGGAGCCGACGGGGGAGACCCAGTACTTC.

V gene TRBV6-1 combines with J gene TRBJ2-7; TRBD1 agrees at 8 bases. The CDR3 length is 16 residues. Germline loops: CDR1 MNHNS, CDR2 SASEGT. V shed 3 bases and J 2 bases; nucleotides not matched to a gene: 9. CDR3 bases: TGTGCCAGCAGTGACGGGTGGGACAGGCTAGCCTACGAGCAGTACTTC. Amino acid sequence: CASSDGWDRLAYEQYF.